This entry features one T cell receptor (beta chain) sequence. CDR1 is LNHNV and CDR2 is YYDKDF in the germline V gene (reference sequence). Unmatched junction bases numbered 9, after V lost 2 bases and J lost 6 bases. The CDR3 sequence is 16 residues long. This sample was taken from a study of cytomegalovirus exposure and HLA in healthy donors. The PCR used 60 Vbeta and 13 Jbeta primers. Sequencing used immunoSEQ multiplex PCR; TCRdb keeps in-frame clones, though not all of them. This repertoire shows more than 110,000 clones, 65% to 85% found once; its top ten account for about 0.91%. Specimen: PBMCs. The TCR originated in a man in his late teens or twenties in good health and CMV-seronegative. V gene TRBV15 combines with J gene TRBJ2-2; 7 bases are a match to TRBD1. The CDR3 protein is CATSRPGAGGAGELFF. The CDR3 nucleotides read TGTGCCACCAGCAGACCTGGGGCAGGGGGAGCCGGGGAGCTGTTTTTT.